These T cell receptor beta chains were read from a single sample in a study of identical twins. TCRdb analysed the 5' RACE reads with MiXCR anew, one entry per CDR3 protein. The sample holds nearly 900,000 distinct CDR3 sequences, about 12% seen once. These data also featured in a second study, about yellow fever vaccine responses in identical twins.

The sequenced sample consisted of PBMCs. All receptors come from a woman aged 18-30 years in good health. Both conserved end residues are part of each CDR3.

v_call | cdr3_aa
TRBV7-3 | CASSSTGEALGTDTQYF
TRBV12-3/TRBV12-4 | CASSLRYAVRVDTQYF
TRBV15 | CATEELNEQFF
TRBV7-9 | CASSSSDGASSNTEAFF
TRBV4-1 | CASSPTGGSGNEQFF
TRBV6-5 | CASSYLSSGNTIYF
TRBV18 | CASSPGSGYGYTF
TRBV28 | CASGGSGRTYEQYF
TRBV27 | CASSQDREWDNEQFF
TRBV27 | CASSPDRWRTEAFF
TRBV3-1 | CASSQFLTRGENIQYF
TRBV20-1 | CSAQRGRTDTQYF
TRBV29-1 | CSVDMGQGNNEQFF
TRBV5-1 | CASIPGGGNYNEQFF
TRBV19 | CASSISGRNTDTQYF
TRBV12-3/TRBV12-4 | CASSFGGTGNTEAFF
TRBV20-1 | CSATTGVSTEAFF
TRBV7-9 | CASSDYRGLGTQYF
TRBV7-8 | CASLDYRGPSYNEQFF
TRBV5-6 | CASSLALLAGVAKNIQYF
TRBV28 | CASSPIPGTYEQYF
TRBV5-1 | CASSLVGDTFGAFF
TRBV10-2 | CASSEGNTIYEQYF
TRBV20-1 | CSARSTSLPAGDTQYF
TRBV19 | CASRTGVEKLFF
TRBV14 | CASSQRYYEQYF
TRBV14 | CASSQRNRDTGTRPYEQYF